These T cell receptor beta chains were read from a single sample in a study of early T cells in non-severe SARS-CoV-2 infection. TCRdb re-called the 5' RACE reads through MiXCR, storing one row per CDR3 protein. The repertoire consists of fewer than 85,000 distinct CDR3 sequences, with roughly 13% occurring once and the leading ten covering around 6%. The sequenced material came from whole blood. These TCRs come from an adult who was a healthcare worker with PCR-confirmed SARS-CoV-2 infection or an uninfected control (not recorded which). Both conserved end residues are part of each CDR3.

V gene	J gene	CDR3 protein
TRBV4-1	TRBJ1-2	CASSQYEGTFYGYTF
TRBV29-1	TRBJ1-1	CSVPRGYTEAFF
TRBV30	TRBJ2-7	CAWRKDSSYEQYF
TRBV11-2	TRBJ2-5	CASSPGGSETQYF
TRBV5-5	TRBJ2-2	CASSFLTVNTGELFF
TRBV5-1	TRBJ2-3	CASSLDGLGGTDTQYF
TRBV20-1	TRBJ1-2	CSASAGDFYGYTF
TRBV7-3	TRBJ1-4	CASSFPGSNEKLFF
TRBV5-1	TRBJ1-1	CASCPGVLNTEAFF
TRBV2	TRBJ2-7	CANVLWTGGEQYF
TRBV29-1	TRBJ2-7	CSVGSTGGAYEQYF
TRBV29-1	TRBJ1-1	CSVLTGGEAFF
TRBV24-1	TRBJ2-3	CATSDPLDSADTQYF
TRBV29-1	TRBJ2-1	CSVAQGGGEQFF
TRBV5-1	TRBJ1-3	CASSLTTGSSGNTIYF
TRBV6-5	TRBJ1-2	CASSYSSSLLYGYTF
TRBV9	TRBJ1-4	CASSPPPGVEAEKLFF
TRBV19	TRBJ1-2	CASSMLPGARDYGYTF
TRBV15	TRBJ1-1	CATSPLGFEAFF
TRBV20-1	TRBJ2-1	CSARSGGQYNEQFF
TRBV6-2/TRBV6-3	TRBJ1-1	CASSYSARGEIEAFF
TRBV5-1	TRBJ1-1	CASRQGLNTEAFF
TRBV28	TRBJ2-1	CASSLSRREQFF
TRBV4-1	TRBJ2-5	CASSLNPRGVQETQYF
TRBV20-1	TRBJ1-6	CSASRGAENSPLHF
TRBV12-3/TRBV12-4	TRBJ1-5	CASSLADRATGPQHF
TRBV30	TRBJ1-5	CAWSGTGGSQPQHF
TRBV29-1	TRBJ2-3	CSVWTGATDTQYF
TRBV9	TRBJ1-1	CASSAGQLNTEAFF
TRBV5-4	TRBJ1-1	CASSLTRTGNTEAFF
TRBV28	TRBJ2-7	CASSFQGNEQYF
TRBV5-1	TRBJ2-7	CASSLAEGTGAYEQYF
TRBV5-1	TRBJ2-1	CASSRTRTGWNEQFF
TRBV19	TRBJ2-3	CASRLRDSSTDTQYF
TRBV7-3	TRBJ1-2	CASSLIVGTENYGYTF
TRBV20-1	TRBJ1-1	CSAYTGDRAEAFF
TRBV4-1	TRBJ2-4	CASSQKELAKNIQYF